This TCR beta chain was identified in a study of blood T cell repertoires in COVID-19. Turning to the study itself: Samples came from the United States, Italy and Spain, spanning acute and convalescent COVID-19. Sample material is recorded as cDNA or gDNA derived from T cells, B-cell-depleted T cells, or PBMCs.

In the authors' methods: Reference gene primer amplification yielded estimated nucleated cell counts. Profiling relied on immunoSEQ multiplex PCR, and the TCRdb table lists in-frame clones only, not all of them. For V, J and clone size, that table is used; D and trimming come from the DNA. The data show roughly 43,000 clones, with just over 85% seen just once and 7% to 9% held by the top ten. Sequencing input: peripheral blood. This clonotype was obtained from a man between 60 and 75 years old with active COVID-19.

CDR3 nucleotide sequence: TGTGCCAGCAGCCCCACAGGGACCTATGGCTACACCTTC. The encoded protein is CASSPTGTYGYTF. The chain uses TRBV12-3 or TRBV12-4 and TRBJ1-2; the D gene is possibly TRBD1 (6 bases). Trimming took off 6 bases at V and 4 bases at J, with 12 bases between the two ends. The CDR3 has 13 amino acids.